This record looks at one T cell receptor (beta chain) sequence and its context. The data stem from a study of blood T cell repertoires in COVID-19. As for the study in general: Some COVID-19 samples were acute and others convalescent; all came from the United States, Italy and Spain. Sources were T cells, B-cell-depleted T cells, or PBMCs; the material itself was cDNA or gDNA.

CDR1 and CDR2 (germline): SQVTM, ANQGSEA. The CDR3 covers 13 residues. Trimming took 6 bases from V and 2 from J; bases not matched to a gene: 3. In the authors' workflow: Using reference gene primer amplification, nucleated cell counts were estimated. Produced via immunoSEQ multiplex PCR; TCRdb's table is partial and in-frame only. That table furnishes V, J and clone size, whereas the DNA furnished D and trimming. The data show about 240,000 clones, more than 75% seen once. The chain uses TRBV29-1 and TRBJ2-3, with 9 nucleotides matching TRBD2. Sequencing used peripheral blood. The sequence derives from a woman in her sixties or seventies with active or convalescent COVID-19. CDR3 amino acids: CSVGLAVTDTQYF. CDR3 DNA sequence: TGCAGCGTGGGACTAGCCGTCACAGATACGCAGTATTTT.